This entry is about one T cell receptor (beta chain). The sample holds many counts of this clonotype. Its recognized antigen is unknown. Per-base quality was not reported, and no clone a single base away is much larger than it. Receptor amplification or capture employed PCR. Sequencer: Illumina HiSeq 2500. To normalize quantification of the TCRbeta repertoire, the TCR libraries were built with molecular barcoding that relied on unique molecular identifiers. TCRdb reprocessing: public reads trimmed at Q25 with fastp, clones called with MiXCR, in-frame beta chains kept. Rows matching on CDR3 protein sequence are summarized as one entry with the most common DNA and genes. This sample gives roughly 670,000 distinct CDR3 sequences in total; less than 15% of them show up just once. Around 0.8% of the sample belongs to the ten largest clones. This sample is part of a study of T-cell reconstitution after alpha-beta-depleted transplantation in children (dated by TCRdb to between 2015 and 2016). Some background on the complete study: T-cell immune reconstitution after TCRalphabeta/CD19-depleted allogeneic hematopoietic cell transplantation in children was quantitatively tracked in the study by means of TCR repertoire profiling. What the work shows at the level of the full study, not this receptor alone: Over subsequent months, a decline in hyperexpanded clone frequencies was noted, and after one year, T-cell counts and TCRbeta diversity were mostly ascribed to newly produced T cells. In some patients, the high TCRbeta diversity seen at day 60 was put down to recipient T cells and intrathymic progenitors that had survived conditioning. About two months after transplant, the apparently early recovery of alphabetaT-cell counts reportedly depended on just several hundred clones that had expanded rapidly and came from non-depleted graft cells.

Including the terminal cysteine and phenylalanine, the CDR3 comprises 18 residues. Only the CDR3 portion is preserved as DNA: 54 bases, with reading frame beginning at the first base. V is pruned by 4 bases and J by 0 bases, leaving 12 bases of the junction without a gene match. The germline V gene provides CDR1 SGHRS and CDR2 YFSETQ. The sample's treatment or condition label, decoded: allogeneic hematopoietic cell transplantation with graft depleted of TCRalphabeta T cells and CD19 B cells. The children who served as transplant recipients had been given grafts of TCRalphabeta/CD19-depleted allogeneic hematopoietic cells.

This sequence was found in a girl aged 2 to 9 with congenital amegakaryocytic thrombocytopenia, due to receive a stem cell transplant. The sequenced sample was PBMCs, obtained before TCRalphabeta/CD19-depleted stem cell transplant. The chain joins TRBV5-1 to TRBJ2-7, with TRBD2 matching 11 junction bases. The CDR3 region: CASSNFVGLAVSSYEQYF. The DNA is TGCGCCAGCAGCAACTTCGTGGGACTAGCGGTTAGCTCCTACGAGCAGTACTTC.